This T cell receptor (beta chain) was observed in a study of technical replicates of blood from several donors. Profiled with immunoSEQ multiplex PCR; TCRdb holds only in-frame clones, not every one. The data contain approximately 65,000 clones, about 86% of them singletons. The J segment lost 3 bases and the V segment lost 5 bases, leaving 8 bases of the junction unmatched. This CDR3 is built from 15 residues. Per germline, CDR1 SNHLY and CDR2 FYNNEI. The receptor comes from a human donor in good health. Some clones in this sample may be carry-over from other donors' samples. This chain uses TRBV2 with TRBJ1-1, with TRBD1 matching 8 bases. The sample was PBMCs. The CDR3 loop is CASSYTQGEYTEAFF. DNA of the CDR3: TGTGCCAGCAGTTACACACAGGGGGAGTACACTGAAGCTTTCTTT.